Given below is one T cell receptor beta chain in context. The entry originates in a study of radiotherapy plus CTLA-4 blockade in lung cancer. Germline assignment: CDR1 SGHRS and CDR2 YFSETQ. The CDR3 loop spans 16 amino acids. The trim removed 3 bases at V and 7 bases at J, leaving 10 bases unmatched. Each patient with chemo-refractory metastatic non-small-cell lung cancer was treated with focal radiation plus CTLA-4 blockade using ipilimumab. Sequenced by immunoSEQ multiplex PCR; TCRdb stores in-frame clones only, minus some. The sample contains about 95,000 clones, roughly 80% of which appear only once.

The sample was peripheral blood, taken from a patient treated with radiotherapy plus ipilimumab. The TCR originated in a human donor with non-small cell lung cancer who had stable disease on radiotherapy plus ipilimumab. V gene TRBV5-1 combines with J gene TRBJ2-1; 10 nucleotides agree with TRBD2. This chain's CDR3 is CASSSKTSGIRNEQFF. DNA for the CDR3: TGCGCCAGCAGCTCTAAAACTAGCGGGATACGAAATGAGCAGTTCTTC. Complete variable domain (other parts from reference TRBV5-1 and TRBJ2-1): KAGVTQTPRYLIKTRGQQVTLSCSPISGHRSVSWYQQTPGQGLQFLFEYFSETQRNKGNFPGRFSGRQFSNSRSEMNVSTLELGDSALYLCASSSKTSGIRNEQFFGPGTRLTVL.